The present TCR beta chain was sequenced within a study of CD8 T cells in Susac syndrome. Whole-study findings and limits: When the CD4+ T cell repertoires of patients with Susac syndrome were examined, they did not show any clonal expansion.

Notes on this clonotype: What it binds is unknown.

Random hexamers were used to reverse transcribe the RNA input (about 0.5 to 1 ug). TCRdb reprocessed the immunoSEQ multiplex PCR reads with MiXCR, giving one entry per CDR3 protein. This sample has tens of thousands of distinct CDR3 sequences, with roughly 91% found just once. The TCR originated in a human donor with Susac syndrome. Input material: CD4+ T cells from PBMCs.

DNA of the CDR3: TGCAGTGCTACTTCCTCCGGACGGGTGAACACTGAAGCTTTCTTT. Protein sequence: CSATSSGRVNTEAFF. The genes are TRBV20-1 and TRBJ1-1; no reliable D call. This CDR3 region has 15 residues. Trimming shortened V by 4 bases and J by 0 bases, and 15 bases separated the two germline ends. Germline assignment: CDR1 DFQATT and CDR2 SNEGSKA (reference sequence).